These 8 T cell receptor beta chains came from one sample sequenced in a study of T-cell reconstitution after alpha-beta-depleted transplantation in children. Unique molecular identifiers were used to barcode this TCRbeta library. MiXCR, run by TCRdb on the PCR reads, gives a single entry per CDR3 protein. In the table there are a few hundred thousand distinct CDR3 sequences, about 14% of which are singletons. Specimen: PBMCs, collected from the stem cell graft. All receptors come from a human donor who donated a stem cell graft to a child with Fanconi anemia.

This clonotype was observed a handful of times. The J gene is TRBJ1-5, the V gene TRBV12-5; the match to TRBD1 covers 11 bases. Germline V gives CDR1 LGHNT, CDR2 FRNRAP. This CDR3 is 15 amino acids long. Trimming took 4 bases from V and 6 from J; bases not matched to a gene: 5. The CDR3 coding sequence is TGTGCTAGTGGTTCCGGACAGGGGGCTATTCAGCCCCAGCATTTT. It codes for CASGSGQGAIQPQHF.

CDR3 sequence reads: CASSLALRGYGYTF. The CDR3 DNA reads TGTGCCAGCAGTTTAGCGCTCCGCGGCTATGGCTACACCTTC. The chain carries TRBV12-3 or TRBV12-4 and TRBJ1-2; no reliable D call. The V and J ends lost 0 bases and 4 bases respectively, with 9 bases between them. The CDR3 consists of 14 residues.

The chain couples TRBV2 to TRBJ1-2, with D possibly TRBD1 on 6 matching bases. Trimming cost V 6 bases and J 2 bases, with 16 bases left between them. Germline values: CDR1 SNHLY, CDR2 FYNNEI. There are 15 residues in the CDR3. The CDR3 protein is CASRNPTGINYGYTF. The CDR3, as DNA: TGTGCCAGCAGGAATCCCACAGGGATCAACTATGGCTACACCTTC.

This clonotype showed up just a few times. The chain carries TRBV5-1 and TRBJ2-1, with D perhaps TRBD2 (7 bases). The V end was cut by 0 bases, the J end by 12 bases, with 13 bases between. Germline V gene lookup returns CDR1 SGHRS and CDR2 YFSETQ. The CDR3 sequence is 13 residues long. CDR3 sequence: CASSLVEGGRQFF. CDR3 coding DNA: TGCGCCAGCAGCTTGGTTGAGGGGGGGCGGCAGTTCTTC.

This clonotype was detected ten times or more. The chain couples TRBV27 to TRBJ2-1, with a tentative D call TRBD2 (6 bases). Deletions cut 5 bases from V and 8 bases from J, with 16 bases between. This CDR3 is 14 amino acids long. CDR1 is MNHEY and CDR2 is SMNVEV in the germline V gene (reference sequence). CDR3 residues: CASSPTSFSYEQFF. The DNA for the CDR3 is TGTGCCAGCAGTCCGACTAGTTTTAGCTATGAGCAGTTCTTC.

The sample holds a few counts of this clonotype. The rearrangement joins TRBV10-3 to TRBJ2-7, with 7 bases that match TRBD1. The ends lost 6 bases at V and 0 bases at J; junction bases unmatched: 2. CDR1 ENHRY and CDR2 SYGVKD come from the germline V gene. The CDR3 covers 13 residues. In DNA, the CDR3 is TGTGCCATCAGGGGACAGAGCTCCTACGAGCAGTACGTC. It encodes CAIRGQSSYEQYV.

This clonotype was counted only a few times. The CDR3 here is CSARDKGRTWGEQFF. The CDR3 nucleotides are TGCAGTGCTAGAGATAAGGGGCGGACCTGGGGTGAGCAGTTCTTC. This sequence joins TRBV20-1 and TRBJ2-1; maybe TRBD1 (5 bases). V was cut by 0 bases and J by 9 bases, with 18 bases left in between. The germline gives CDR1 DFQATT, CDR2 SNEGSKA (reference sequence). The length of the CDR3 is 15 residues.

This clonotype was seen a few times. The chain combines TRBV6-1 with TRBJ2-7; D not resolved. This CDR3 is built from 18 residues. Trimming removed 6 bases from V and 2 bases from J, with 26 bases in between. CDR1 and CDR2 from the germline V gene are MNHNS and SASEGT. The CDR3 region is CASSENPLEWVTPYEQYF. The CDR3 nucleotides are TGTGCCAGCAGCGAAAACCCCCTAGAATGGGTAACCCCCTACGAGCAGTACTTC.